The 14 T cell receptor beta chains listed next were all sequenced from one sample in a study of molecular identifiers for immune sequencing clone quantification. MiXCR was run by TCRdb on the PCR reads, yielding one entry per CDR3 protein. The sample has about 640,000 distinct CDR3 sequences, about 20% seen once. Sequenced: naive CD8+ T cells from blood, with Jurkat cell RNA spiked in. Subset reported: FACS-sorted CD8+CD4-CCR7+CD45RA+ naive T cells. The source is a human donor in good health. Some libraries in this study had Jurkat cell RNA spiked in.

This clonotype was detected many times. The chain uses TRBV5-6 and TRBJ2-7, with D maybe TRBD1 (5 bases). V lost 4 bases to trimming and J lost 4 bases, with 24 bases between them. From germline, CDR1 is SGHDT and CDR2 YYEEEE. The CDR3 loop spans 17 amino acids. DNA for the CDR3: TGTGCCAGCAGCGACAGACCCACAAGAGATTTGGATTACGAGCAGTACTTC. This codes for CASSDRPTRDLDYEQYF.

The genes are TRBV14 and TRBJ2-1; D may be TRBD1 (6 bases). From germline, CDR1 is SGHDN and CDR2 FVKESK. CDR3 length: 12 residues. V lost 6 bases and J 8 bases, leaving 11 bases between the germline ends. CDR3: CASRAQGYEQFF. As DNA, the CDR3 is TGTGCCAGCAGAGCACAGGGCTATGAGCAGTTCTTC.

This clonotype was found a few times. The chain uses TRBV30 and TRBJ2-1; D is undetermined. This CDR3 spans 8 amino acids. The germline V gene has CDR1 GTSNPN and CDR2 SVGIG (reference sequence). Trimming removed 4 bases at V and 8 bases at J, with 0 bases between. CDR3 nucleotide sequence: TGTGCCTGGAATGAGCAGTTCTTC. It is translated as CAWNEQFF.

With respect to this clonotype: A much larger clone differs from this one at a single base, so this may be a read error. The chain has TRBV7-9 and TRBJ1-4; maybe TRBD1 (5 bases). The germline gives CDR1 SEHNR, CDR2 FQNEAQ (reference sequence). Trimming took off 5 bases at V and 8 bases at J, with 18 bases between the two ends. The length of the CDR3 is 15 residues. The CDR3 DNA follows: TGTGCCAGCAGCCCCCAGGAGGGGCCCCGGGAAAAACTGTTTTTT. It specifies CASSPQEGPREKLFF. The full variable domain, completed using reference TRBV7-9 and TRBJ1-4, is DTGVSQNPRHKITKRGQNVTFRCDPISEHNRLYWYRQTLGQGPEFLTYFQNEAQLEKSRLLSDRFSAERPKGSFSTLEIQRTEQGDSAMYLCASSPQEGPREKLFFGSGTQLSVL.

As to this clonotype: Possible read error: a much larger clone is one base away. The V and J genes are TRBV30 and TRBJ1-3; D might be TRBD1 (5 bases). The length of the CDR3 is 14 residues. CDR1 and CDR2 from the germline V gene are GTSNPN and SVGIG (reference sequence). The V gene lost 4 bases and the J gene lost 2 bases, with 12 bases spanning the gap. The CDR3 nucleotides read TGTGCCTGGAATGTAGGGGTAACTGGAAACACCATATATTTT. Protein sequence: CAWNVGVTGNTIYF.

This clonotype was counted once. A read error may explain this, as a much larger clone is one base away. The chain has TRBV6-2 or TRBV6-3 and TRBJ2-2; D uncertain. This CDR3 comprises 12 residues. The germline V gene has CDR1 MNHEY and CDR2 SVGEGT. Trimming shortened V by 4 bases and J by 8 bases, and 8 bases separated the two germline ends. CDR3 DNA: TGTGCCAGCAGTTGCCCCTGGGGGGAGCTGTTTTTT. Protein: CASSCPWGELFF.

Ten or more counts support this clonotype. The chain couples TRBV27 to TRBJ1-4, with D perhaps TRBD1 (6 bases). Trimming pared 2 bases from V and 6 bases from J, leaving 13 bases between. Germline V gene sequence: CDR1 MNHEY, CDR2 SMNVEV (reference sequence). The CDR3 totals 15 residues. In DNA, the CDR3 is TGTGCCAGCAGTTTAGTAGGGGGACTCGATGAAAAACTGTTTTTT. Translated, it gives CASSLVGGLDEKLFF.

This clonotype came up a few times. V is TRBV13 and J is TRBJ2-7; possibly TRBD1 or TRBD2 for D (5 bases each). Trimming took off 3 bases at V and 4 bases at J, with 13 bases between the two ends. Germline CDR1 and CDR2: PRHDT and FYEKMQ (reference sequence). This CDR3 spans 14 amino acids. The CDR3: CASSFEGAGYEQYF. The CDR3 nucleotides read TGTGCCAGCAGCTTTGAGGGCGCAGGGTACGAGCAGTACTTC.

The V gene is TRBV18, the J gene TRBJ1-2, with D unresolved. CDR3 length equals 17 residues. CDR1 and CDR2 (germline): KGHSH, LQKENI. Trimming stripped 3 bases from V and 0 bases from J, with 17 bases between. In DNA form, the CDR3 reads TGTGCCAGCTCACCGTCCTTCGGAAACTTCGCTAACTATGGCTACACCTTC. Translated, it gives CASSPSFGNFANYGYTF.

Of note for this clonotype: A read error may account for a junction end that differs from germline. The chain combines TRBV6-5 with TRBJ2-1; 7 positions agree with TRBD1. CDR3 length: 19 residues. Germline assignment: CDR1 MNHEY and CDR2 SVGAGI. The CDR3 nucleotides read TGTGCCGGCAGTTCAACCGGCAGTTCTAACAGGGGAGACTACAATGAGCAGTTCTTC. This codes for CAGSSTGSSNRGDYNEQFF.

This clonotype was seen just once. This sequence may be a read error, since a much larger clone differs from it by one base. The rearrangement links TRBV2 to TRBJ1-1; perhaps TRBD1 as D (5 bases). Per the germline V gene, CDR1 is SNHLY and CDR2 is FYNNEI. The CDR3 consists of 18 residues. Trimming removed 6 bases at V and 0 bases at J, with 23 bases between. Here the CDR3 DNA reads TGTGCCAGCAGCTGGCCTCGCTCGGAACAGGCCATGAACACTGAAGCTTTCTTT. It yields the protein CASSWPRSEQAMNTEAFF.

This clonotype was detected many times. The CDR3 region is CASSEGGVGSGETQYF. The CDR3 DNA sequence: TGTGCCAGCAGCGAGGGAGGGGTAGGGAGTGGAGAGACCCAGTACTTC. V usage is TRBV9 and J usage is TRBJ2-5; 7 bases map to TRBD2. V shed 3 bases and J 4 bases; nucleotides not matched to a gene: 12. The CDR3 covers 16 residues. Germline values: CDR1 SGDLS, CDR2 YYNGEE.

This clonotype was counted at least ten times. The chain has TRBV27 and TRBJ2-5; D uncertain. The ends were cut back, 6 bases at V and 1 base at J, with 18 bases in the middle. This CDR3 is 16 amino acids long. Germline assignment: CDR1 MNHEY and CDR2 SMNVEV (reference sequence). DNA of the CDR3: TGTGCCAGCAGCCTCAACTACGGACGACCCCAAGAGACCCAGTACTTC. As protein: CASSLNYGRPQETQYF.

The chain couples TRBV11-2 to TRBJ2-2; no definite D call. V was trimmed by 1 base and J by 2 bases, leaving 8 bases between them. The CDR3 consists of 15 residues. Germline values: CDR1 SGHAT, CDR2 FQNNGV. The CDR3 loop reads CASSLGQTNTGELFF. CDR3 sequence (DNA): TGTGCCAGCAGCTTAGGGCAGACTAACACCGGGGAGCTGTTTTTT.